A selection of T cell receptor beta chains follows, all from one sample in a study of spatial heterogeneity in lung cancer. One entry per CDR3 protein results from TCRdb running MiXCR on the 5' RACE reads. The table has several thousand distinct CDR3 sequences, roughly 10% seen once. Sample: lung tumor tissue, taken at surgery. Every receptor here comes from a female donor with early-stage non-small cell lung cancer. CDR3s include the opening cysteine and the closing phenylalanine or tryptophan.

V | CDR3
TRBV5-1 | CASSLQGANTGELFF
TRBV20-1 | CSVGRLAEYTDTQYF
TRBV4-2 | CASSLLTSRSSYNEQFF
TRBV4-1 | CASSQVAGVPGELFF
TRBV29-1 | CSVAGLPETQYF
TRBV5-8 | CASSIGQGGNEQFF
TRBV7-3 | CASSFRYQETQYF
TRBV12-3/TRBV12-4 | CASSLGGLSYNSPLHF
TRBV11-2 | CASSLDSHEQYF
TRBV5-5 | CASSVALAGAQPSYEQYF
TRBV9 | CASSVAGHQPQHF
TRBV5-4 | CASSPGTGKGNTEAFF
TRBV12-3/TRBV12-4 | CASSNRDRGNYEQYF
TRBV29-1 | CSVGERLGTEAFF
TRBV10-3 | CAISEGDSRSLHF
TRBV7-9 | CASSSKNEQYF
TRBV11-3 | CASSPGLAGERTDTQYF